This T cell receptor beta chain was obtained from a study of CD8 T cells in Susac syndrome. The CDR3 is 16 residues long. The V and J ends lost 4 bases and 6 bases, in that order; junction bases with no gene match: 9. Random hexamers served to reverse transcribe roughly 0.5 to 1 ug RNA. Amplification of TCR beta CDR3 was carried out by immunoSEQ multiplex PCR, which covered 54 Vbeta and 13 Jbeta segments. TCRdb fed the immunoSEQ multiplex PCR reads into MiXCR, producing one record per CDR3 protein. The repertoire has roughly 330,000 distinct CDR3 sequences, 92% of them found once; the top ten carry roughly 0.064%. FACS was used to enrich TEMRA cells, whereas the CD8+ and CD4+ T cells were obtained by negative isolation.

Material for sequencing was CD4+ T cells from PBMCs. V gene TRBV12-3 or TRBV12-4 combines with J gene TRBJ2-1, with 10 nucleotides matching TRBD2. The sequence came from a human donor with multiple sclerosis. The CDR3 reads CASSSPLAGVFNEQFF. The CDR3 DNA is TGTGCCAGCAGTTCCCCTCTAGCGGGGGTTTTCAATGAGCAGTTCTTC.